These T cell receptor beta chains were read from a single sample in a study of blood T cell repertoires in COVID-19. The repertoire was sequenced with immunoSEQ multiplex PCR; TCRdb's copy has only in-frame clones and lacks some. The repertoire includes roughly 68,000 clones, 88% of them detected once, and around 30% sits in the top ten. What was sequenced was peripheral blood. All receptors come from a man aged 45 to 65 with acute or convalescent COVID-19. The CDR3 runs from the conserved cysteine through the conserved F or W. Fields, in order: J gene, V gene, clone size, D gene, CDR3 DNA, CDR3 protein. D genes are given only for firm matches. A row's size may be missing; if present it is once, few, many or a size class.

TRBJ1-3 | TRBV10-3 | NA | NA | TGTGCCATCAGTGAGTCGGGCAGCTCTGGAAACACCATATATTTT | CAISESGSSGNTIYF
TRBJ2-3 | TRBV11-1 | NA | TRBD2 | TGTGCCAGCAGCTTAGCGATTACTAGCGGGGAAGATACGCAGTATTTT | CASSLAITSGEDTQYF
TRBJ1-4 | TRBV5-1 | NA | NA | TGCGCCAGCAGCTTCCTCGGTGAAAAACTGTTTTTT | CASSFLGEKLFF
TRBJ1-2 | TRBV7-9 | NA | TRBD1 | TGTGCCAGCAGCTTCCCCCTAACCGGGACAGCCTTTTGGTATGGCTACACCTTC | CASSFPLTGTAFWYGYTF
TRBJ1-1 | TRBV29-1 | NA | NA | TGCAGCGGCCTCCTACAGGGTGACACTGAAGCTTTCTTT | CSGLLQGDTEAFF
TRBJ2-6 | TRBV3-1/TRBV3-2 | NA | TRBD1 | TGTGCCAGCAGCCAAGAAGGGGGCGGTTCTGGGGCCAACGTCCTGACTTTC | CASSQEGGGSGANVLTF
TRBJ2-7 | TRBV12-3/TRBV12-4 | NA | TRBD2 | TGTGCCAGCAGAAAAGCGGGGGGGCGGGAGCAGTACTTC | CASRKAGGREQYF
TRBJ1-2 | TRBV27 | NA | TRBD1 | TGTGCCAGCAGTATCTACCCACAGGGGAACTATGGCTACACCTTC | CASSIYPQGNYGYTF
TRBJ2-1 | TRBV27 | NA | NA | TGTGCCAGCAGTTCAGGGACATTTTACAATGAGCAGTTCTTC | CASSSGTFYNEQFF
TRBJ2-7 | TRBV18 | NA | NA | TGTGCCAGCTCACCACGGGAGTCCGAGCAGTACTTC | CASSPRESEQYF
TRBJ1-2 | TRBV10-3 | NA | TRBD1 | TGTGCCATCAGTGAGGGACAGGGGATTGGGGGCTATGGCTACACCTTC | CAISEGQGIGGYGYTF
TRBJ2-2 | TRBV5-5 | NA | TRBD1 | TGTGCCAGCAGCTTGTCCGGGACAGGGGTCTCTAACGGGGAGCTGTTTTTT | CASSLSGTGVSNGELFF
TRBJ1-4 | TRBV7-8 | once | TRBD1 | TGTGCCAGCAGCAGGGGGCTCCGAACTAATGAAAAACTGTTTTTT | CASSRGLRTNEKLFF
TRBJ1-2 | TRBV12-3/TRBV12-4 | once | NA | TGTGCCAGCAGTCGAGGGACAAACTATGGCTACACCTTC | CASSRGTNYGYTF
TRBJ1-4 | TRBV4-1 | NA | NA | TGCGCCAGCAGCCAAGTTAAACTGACTAATGAAAAACTGTTTTTT | CASSQVKLTNEKLFF
TRBJ2-3 | TRBV11-2 | NA | TRBD2 | TGTGCCAGCAGCTTAGCCGGACTAGCGGGGGGGCAAGATACGCAGTATTTT | CASSLAGLAGGQDTQYF
TRBJ1-1 | TRBV6-5 | NA | TRBD1 | TGTGCCAGCAGTCCAAGACAGGGGGCACTTTCTGCTTTCTTT | CASSPRQGALSAFF
TRBJ2-6 | TRBV4-1 | NA | TRBD1 | TGCGCCAGCAGCCCCGACAGGGGGCCTGGGGCCAACGTCCTGACTTTC | CASSPDRGPGANVLTF
TRBJ2-7 | TRBV2 | NA | NA | TGTGCCAGCACAGAGCAGGGCGGTGAGCAGTACTTC | CASTEQGGEQYF
TRBJ2-1 | TRBV14 | NA | TRBD1 | TGTGCCAGCAGCCAAGCCGTCACGAGATTGGACAGGATCAATGAGCAGTTCTTC | CASSQAVTRLDRINEQFF
TRBJ2-7 | TRBV5-6 | NA | NA | TGTGCCAGCAGCTCAGGGGACCACGAGCAGTACTTC | CASSSGDHEQYF
TRBJ1-1 | TRBV6-5 | NA | TRBD1 | TGTGCCAGCAGGTTCGACAGGGTTGACCCTGAAGCTTTCTTT | CASRFDRVDPEAFF
TRBJ2-7 | TRBV5-1 | NA | TRBD1 | TGCGCCAGCAGCTCGACAGGGGGTGCCCACCTCTACGAGCAGTACTTC | CASSSTGGAHLYEQYF
TRBJ2-3 | TRBV20-1 | NA | NA | TGCAGTGCTAGTCGAGGCGGTAGCGGAAGCACAGATACGCAGTATTTT | CSASRGGSGSTDTQYF
TRBJ1-2 | TRBV6-5 | NA | NA | TGTGCCAGCAGTTACTCGGCCACAGGAGAATATGGCTACACCTTC | CASSYSATGEYGYTF
TRBJ2-1 | TRBV11-3 | NA | TRBD1 | TGTGCCAGCAAGGGGACAGGGGCCCTCAATGAGCAGTTCTTC | CASKGTGALNEQFF
TRBJ1-5 | TRBV6-5 | few | NA | TGTGCCAGCAGTTACTCGTTCTTTCAGCCCCAGCATTTT | CASSYSFFQPQHF
TRBJ1-5 | TRBV7-9 | NA | TRBD1 | TGTGCCAGCAGCCCGGACAGGTTAAATCAGCCCCAGCATTTT | CASSPDRLNQPQHF
TRBJ2-3 | TRBV19 | NA | TRBD2 | TGTGCCAGTAGCCGATCGCGGGGGGTCGGGGATACGCAGTATTTT | CASSRSRGVGDTQYF
TRBJ2-1 | TRBV3-1/TRBV3-2 | NA | NA | TGTGCCAGCAGCCAAGTGCAGGGGACCTACAATGAGCAGTTCTTC | CASSQVQGTYNEQFF
TRBJ2-1 | TRBV7-6 | NA | NA | TGTGCCAGCAGCACCGACTCCCTTTCCTACAATGAGCAGTTCTTC | CASSTDSLSYNEQFF
TRBJ1-6 | TRBV4-1 | NA | TRBD1 | TGCGCCAGCAGGGAGCAGGGGGCTCATAATTCACCCCTCCACTTT | CASREQGAHNSPLHF
TRBJ1-5 | TRBV7-9 | NA | TRBD1 | TGTGCCAGCAGCCAAGGACAGGGGATTTTTCAGCCCCAGCATTTT | CASSQGQGIFQPQHF